A single sample gave rise to the 26 T cell receptor beta chains below, sequenced in a study of cytomegalovirus exposure and HLA in healthy donors. Vbeta (60) and Jbeta (13) primers were used in the PCR. TCRdb's copy holds only in-frame clones and misses some; the assay was immunoSEQ multiplex PCR. The sample lists 95,000 to 110,000 clones; roughly 78% were seen once. Sample: PBMCs. Receptors originate from a woman aged 40 to 50 in good health and CMV-seronegative.

This rearrangement joins TRBV30 to TRBJ2-1; 8 nucleotides align to TRBD2. This CDR3 has 13 amino acids. Germline values: CDR1 GTSNPN, CDR2 SVGIG (reference sequence). J was trimmed by 8 bases and V by 3 bases; bases with no gene match: 6. Here the CDR3 reads CAWSAGGRYEQFF. Written as DNA, the CDR3 is TGTGCCTGGAGCGCGGGAGGTCGGTATGAGCAGTTCTTC.

The genes are TRBV5-1 and TRBJ2-7, with 14 bases identical to TRBD2. Germline V lookup: CDR1 SGHRS, CDR2 YFSETQ. The V gene end was trimmed by 4 bases and the J gene end by 3 bases; junction bases not matched to a gene: 3. There are 15 residues in the CDR3. The CDR3 is CASSPGLAGDYEQYF. CDR3 nucleotide sequence: TGCGCCAGCAGCCCGGGACTAGCGGGAGACTACGAGCAGTACTTC.

The genes are TRBV7-6 and TRBJ2-3, with a possible D match to TRBD1 (6 bases). V lost 4 bases to trimming and J lost 5 bases, with 22 bases between them. CDR3 size: 17 residues. CDR1 is SGHVS and CDR2 is FNYEAQ in the germline V gene. For the CDR3, the DNA is TGTGCCAGCAGCTCCCCCCTTCGGCACCGAGGGGGAGATACGCAGTATTTT. Its protein is CASSSPLRHRGGDTQYF.

The chain links TRBV11-2 to TRBJ1-4, with TRBD1 matching over 7 bases. Germline-derived CDR1 and CDR2 are SGHAT and FQNNGV. Trimming at V came to 1 base and at J to 8 bases, leaving 4 bases not matched to a gene. This CDR3 spans 14 amino acids. The CDR3 reads CASSLGQGFEKLFF. The CDR3 DNA follows: TGTGCCAGCAGCTTAGGACAGGGTTTCGAAAAACTGTTTTTT.

J is TRBJ1-1 and V is TRBV5-1; D not resolved. Germline-derived CDR1 and CDR2 are SGHRS and YFSETQ. The V gene lost 5 bases and the J gene lost 1 base, with 9 bases spanning the gap. This CDR3 region has 13 residues. Here the CDR3 DNA reads TGCGCCAGCAGTCCCAGCGGGAACACTGAAGCTTTCTTT. Translating gives CASSPSGNTEAFF.

The gene calls are TRBV11-2 and TRBJ2-5; 7 positions match TRBD1. The end of the DNA aligns better with TRBJ2-7, so the J call may be wrong. CDR3 length: 16 amino acids. CDR1 and CDR2 (germline): SGHAT, FQNNGV. CDR3 sequence: CASSSYGQDLSYEQYF. The CDR3 nucleotides read TGTGCCAGCAGCTCGTACGGACAGGATCTTTCCTACGAGCAGTACTTC.

This clone was seen only once. V gene TRBV19 combines with J gene TRBJ1-5; D uncertain. CDR3 length equals 15 residues. The ends were cut back, 4 bases at V and 0 bases at J, with 10 bases in the middle. Per the germline V gene, CDR1 is LNHDA and CDR2 is SQIVND (reference sequence). The CDR3 DNA is TGTGCCAGTAGTAGGGCCCGGTATAGCAATCAGCCCCAGCATTTT. It translates to CASSRARYSNQPQHF.

J is TRBJ1-2 and V is TRBV27; unclear D gene. The V end was cut by 10 bases, the J end by 5 bases, with 8 bases between. Germline V gene lookup returns CDR1 MNHEY and CDR2 SMNVEV (reference sequence). This CDR3 contains 10 residues. CDR3 nucleotides: TGTGCCACCTTTGAGTATGGCTACACCTTC. Translation gives CATFEYGYTF.

A single count supports this clone. The V call is TRBV19, the J call TRBJ2-1; possibly TRBD1 for D (6 bases). V lost 8 bases, J lost 2 bases, and 16 bases lay in between. Germline V CDR1 and CDR2: LNHDA, SQIVND (reference sequence). This CDR3 contains 15 residues. The CDR3 DNA follows: TGTGCCAGTTCCTTCGACAGGTCCCCCTACAATGAGCAGTTCTTC. This gives the protein CASSFDRSPYNEQFF.

The chain employs TRBV7-9 and TRBJ2-1, with D tentatively TRBD2 (6 bases). Looked up from germline, CDR1 is SEHNR and CDR2 is FQNEAQ (reference sequence). The CDR3 is made up of 19 amino acids. With 1 base removed from V and 4 bases from J, the gap between germline ends came to 23 bases. As DNA, the CDR3 is TGTGCCAGCAGCTTAGAAGGCGGGACGCGAGGTGGCGGTTACAATGAGCAGTTCTTC. This codes for CASSLEGGTRGGGYNEQFF.

This clone was detected only once. CDR3 DNA sequence: TGTGCCAGCAGCGGACGGGACAGCCGTCACGAGCAGTACTTC. Its translation is CASSGRDSRHEQYF. The chain employs TRBV9 and TRBJ2-7; 7 bases match TRBD1. Germline V CDR1 and CDR2: SGDLS, YYNGEE. CDR3 length equals 14 residues. The junction had 8 bases not matched to a gene; V was cut back by 3 bases and J by 5 bases.

The rearrangement uses TRBV6-5 and TRBJ1-5; D is unclear. The germline gives CDR1 MNHEY, CDR2 SVGAGI. CDR3 size: 11 residues. V was shortened by 7 bases and J by 9 bases, with 10 bases between the two germline ends. DNA of the CDR3: TGTGCCAGCACCCTCGCGGGGCCCCAGCATTTT. It specifies CASTLAGPQHF.

The chain recombines TRBV11-2 with TRBJ2-2; D possibly corresponds to TRBD2 (5 bases). Germline V gene data show CDR1 as SGHAT and CDR2 as FQNNGV. This CDR3 has 15 residues. Trimming removed 3 bases at V and 5 bases at J, with 13 bases between. CDR3 in amino acids: CASSLGYGETGELFF. In DNA, the CDR3 is TGTGCCAGCAGCTTGGGGTATGGGGAGACCGGGGAGCTGTTTTTT.

The count of this clone is one. The chain links TRBV27 to TRBJ2-7; D may be TRBD2 (5 bases). In germline, CDR1 is MNHEY, CDR2 SMNVEV (reference sequence). The CDR3 is 13 amino acids. V shed 3 bases and J shed 3 bases, with 9 bases lying between them. CDR3 in amino acids: CASSFHRDYEQYF. The CDR3 bases are TGTGCCAGCAGTTTCCACCGGGACTACGAGCAGTACTTC.

The V gene is TRBV5-1, the J gene TRBJ1-1; 11 bases line up with TRBD1. The trim removed 7 bases at V and 1 base at J, leaving 3 bases unmatched. Germline values: CDR1 SGHRS, CDR2 YFSETQ. The CDR3 loop spans 14 amino acids. CDR3 protein: CASGQGARNTEAFF. The CDR3 DNA follows: TGCGCCAGCGGACAGGGGGCTCGGAACACTGAAGCTTTCTTT.

The chain links TRBV19 to TRBJ2-2; D not certain. CDR3 length equals 16 residues. V gave up 2 bases and J gave up 4 bases, with 14 bases separating them. Germline V CDR1 and CDR2: LNHDA, SQIVND (reference sequence). This CDR3 is CASSIRVGVSTGELFF. The CDR3 DNA reads as TGTGCCAGTAGTATACGGGTAGGAGTTAGCACCGGGGAGCTGTTTTTT.

This chain joins TRBV4-1 and TRBJ2-7, with D possibly being TRBD2 (5 bases). This CDR3 comprises 14 residues. Germline lookup yields CDR1 MGHRA and CDR2 YSYEKL. V dropped 1 base and J dropped 2 bases, with 9 bases sitting between them. The CDR3 sequence is CASSQVYGAYEQYF. The CDR3 bases are TGCGCCAGCAGCCAAGTGTACGGGGCCTACGAGCAGTACTTC.

The rearrangement links TRBV27 to TRBJ2-3; TRBD2 is a possible D gene (6 bases). The CDR3 is 13 residues long. Trimming removed 1 base from V and 7 bases from J, with 9 bases in between. Germline V CDR1 and CDR2: MNHEY, SMNVEV (reference sequence). CDR3 region: CASSLYGSHTQYF. The CDR3 DNA is TGTGCCAGCAGTTTATACGGGAGTCATACGCAGTATTTT.

CDR3 residues: CASSGATDTQYF. As DNA, the CDR3 is TGTGCCAGTAGTGGAGCCACAGATACGCAGTATTTT. The gene calls are TRBV19 and TRBJ2-3; no clear D. V lost 5 bases, J lost 2 bases, and 5 bases lay in between. The CDR3 totals 12 residues. Germline assignment: CDR1 LNHDA and CDR2 SQIVND (reference sequence).

The chain links TRBV5-6 to TRBJ1-2; D is possibly TRBD1 (5 bases). V was shortened by 4 bases and J by 4 bases, with 17 bases between the two germline ends. Germline lookup yields CDR1 SGHDT and CDR2 YYEEEE. The CDR3 extends over 15 amino acids. CDR3 amino acids: CASSPTVLPSYGYTF. CDR3 nucleotide sequence: TGTGCCAGCAGCCCGACAGTACTCCCATCCTATGGCTACACCTTC.

The J gene is TRBJ2-3, the V gene TRBV7-2, with 11 nucleotides matching TRBD2. Per the germline V gene, CDR1 is SGHTA and CDR2 is FQGNSA. J lost 4 bases, V lost 5 bases, and 11 bases had no gene match. This CDR3 region has 17 residues. CDR3 protein: CASSATQLAGVSDTQYF. CDR3 DNA: TGTGCCAGCAGCGCCACCCAACTAGCGGGAGTCTCAGATACGCAGTATTTT.

This clone was seen just once. This chain links TRBV7-2 with TRBJ1-2, with TRBD1 as a possible D gene (6 bases). Germline V gene lookup returns CDR1 SGHTA and CDR2 FQGNSA. The CDR3 sequence is 15 residues long. Trimming left V 1 base short and J 5 bases short, with 14 bases between. DNA for the CDR3: TGTGCCAGCAGCTTAGTACCAGGTCAGGGGTATGGCTACACCTTC. Translating it yields CASSLVPGQGYGYTF.

This clone showed up just once. DNA of the CDR3: TGTGCCAGCAGCCACTCAGGGGTCCAGCCCCAGCATTTT. Its protein is CASSHSGVQPQHF. V is TRBV7-8 and J is TRBJ1-5; tentatively, D is TRBD1 (6 bases). With 5 bases removed from V and 7 bases from J, the gap between germline ends came to 12 bases. Per germline, CDR1 SGHVS and CDR2 FQNEAQ. This CDR3 contains 13 residues.

V and J are TRBV6-5 and TRBJ2-1; 8 bases align to TRBD2. Losses at the gene ends were 6 bases for V and 9 bases for J; bases not matched to a gene: 13. The CDR3 extends over 15 amino acids. Germline lookup yields CDR1 MNHEY and CDR2 SVGAGI. This CDR3 reads CASRPPGLGVGEQFF. In DNA, the CDR3 is TGTGCCAGCAGGCCCCCGGGACTAGGTGTTGGTGAGCAGTTCTTC.

V gene TRBV27 combines with J gene TRBJ2-7, with 11 bases that match TRBD2. CDR3 size: 15 residues. From germline, CDR1 is MNHEY and CDR2 SMNVEV (reference sequence). V trimming: 4 bases; J trimming: 4 bases; junction bases outside the gene matches: 6. The CDR3 reads CASSWGLAENYEQYF. DNA of the CDR3: TGTGCCAGCAGTTGGGGACTAGCGGAAAATTACGAGCAGTACTTC.

The table lists this clone with a count of one. The V gene is TRBV4-3, the J gene TRBJ1-1; D ambiguous. The V end was cut by 4 bases, the J end by 2 bases, with 17 bases between. This CDR3 is built from 16 residues. CDR1 is LGHNA, CDR2 YSLEER, per germline. The CDR3 loop is CASSPQLGRPNTEAFF. CDR3 nucleotides: TGCGCCAGCAGCCCCCAGTTGGGCAGGCCTAACACTGAAGCTTTCTTT.